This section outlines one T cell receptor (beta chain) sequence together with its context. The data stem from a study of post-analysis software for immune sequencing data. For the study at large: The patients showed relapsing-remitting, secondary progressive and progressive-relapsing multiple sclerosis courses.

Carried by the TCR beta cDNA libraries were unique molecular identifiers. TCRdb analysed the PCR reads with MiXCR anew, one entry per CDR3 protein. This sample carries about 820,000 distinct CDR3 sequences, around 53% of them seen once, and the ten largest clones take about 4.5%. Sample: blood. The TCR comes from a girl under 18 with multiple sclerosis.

CDR3 sequence: CSVLRRSEETQYF. The CDR3 DNA sequence: TGCAGCGTACTCCGGAGATCCGAAGAGACCCAGTACTTC. V is TRBV29-1 and J is TRBJ2-5; the D is unclear. Trimming took 6 bases from V and 3 from J, leaving 14 bases between them. CDR3 length: 13 amino acids. From germline, CDR1 is SQVTM and CDR2 ANQGSEA.